The present entry profiles one TCR beta chain with its context. It has no known antigen specificity. No base quality information exists; no much larger clone differs at one position. To sequence the TCRbeta CDR3 region, genomic DNA was isolated from the sorted cells. The immunoSEQ Assay was used for sequencing of TCRbeta CDR3 regions. Drawn from immuneACCESS, this table holds only the in-frame rearrangements with V and J called that TCRdb kept. Clones are partly lost; checked studies trace under half to an unresolved V gene and leave the rest unexplained. The sample table contains 55,000 to 85,000 clones; only one count was recorded for approximately 90% of them. The leading ten clones occupy 1.3% of the sample. The junction shows trimming of 0 bases on V and 6 bases on J, plus 6 bases between the germline ends. The CDR3 runs 13 amino acids, cysteine and phenylalanine included. Only the CDR3 DNA stays, 39 bases, in frame from base 1. CDR1 and CDR2 were assigned from the germline V gene as ENHRY and SYGVKD.

The trial excluded patients who had a history of autoimmune disease or were on systemic immunosuppression. Peripheral blood for TCR sequencing was collected from all dose cohorts at baseline, on cycle 4 day 1, and on cycle 7 day 1. The samples were drawn from a first-in-human, open-label, multicenter phase I dose-escalation trial of ivuxolimab. Adults with locally advanced or metastatic melanoma, renal cell, hepatocellular, or head and neck squamous cell carcinoma were enrolled in the trial. Before TCR sequencing, CD4+ T cells and CD8+ T cells from peripheral blood were sorted into separate populations. These data belong to a study of OX40 agonist ivuxolimab in advanced cancers. Context from the whole study: Ivuxolimab was an agonistic, fully human IgG2 monoclonal antibody directed against OX40 (CD134), a costimulatory receptor. Intravenous ivuxolimab was administered to patients every 2 weeks at six dose levels: 0.01, 0.1, 0.3, 1.5, 3 and 10 mg/kg. Of the roughly 52 dose-escalation patients, hepatocellular carcinoma was present in approximately 20, melanoma in roughly 15, renal cell carcinoma in 9 and head and neck cancer in 9. The dose-escalation cohort was around 84% male with a mean age of about 60 years, ranging from roughly 20 to 80. Patients were allowed to have had prior anti-PD-1, anti-PD-L1 or anti-CTLA-4 therapy, and approximately 40% of the dose-escalation patients had previously received checkpoint inhibitors. Three dose-escalation patients achieved partial responses, one with hepatocellular carcinoma and two with cutaneous melanoma. Peripheral TCRbeta sequencing was intended to test whether TCR sequence diversity was altered and clonal T-cell expansion was caused by ivuxolimab. The paper describes the monotherapy dose-escalation part (N = 52 patients) of the phase I trial of ivuxolimab.

Results the study describes overall, beyond this receptor: At doses of 0.1 to 3.0 mg/kg, clonal expansion of both CD4+ and CD8+ T cells in blood was seen between baseline and week 6. Low levels of normalized T-cell clonal expansion were also seen in some nonresponding patients. In the 0.1-3.0 mg/kg groups, partial responders were among the patients with the lowest normalized peripheral clonal expansion, particularly in CD8+ T cells. Antigen specificity was not determined for the clonally expanded peripheral T cells. On average, CD8+ T cells showed more expanded clones than CD4+ T cells after ivuxolimab.

The chain couples TRBV10-3 to TRBJ1-5; no D gene can be assigned with confidence. The sequencing here drew on CD4+ or CD8+ T cells sorted from blood, taken in a trial of the OX40 agonist ivuxolimab. This sequence was found in an adult with an advanced solid tumor such as melanoma, head and neck, liver or kidney cancer. CDR3 reads: CAISESPTQPQHF. The bases are TGTGCCATCAGTGAGTCCCCAACTCAGCCCCAGCATTTT.